This T cell receptor (beta chain) was sequenced during a study of blood T cell repertoires in COVID-19. TCRdb's copy holds only in-frame clones and misses some; the assay was immunoSEQ multiplex PCR. The sample holds 99,000 or so clones, roughly 91% seen once. Remarks on this clone: Because it lacks the conserved phenylalanine or tryptophan at the end, this CDR3 is likely a read error. The DNA is omitted, as the CDR3 cannot be located on it reliably, and the CDR3 follows TCRdb's listing.

Germline V gene lookup returns CDR1 MNHEY and CDR2 SVGEGT. From its first to its last residue, the CDR3 has 14 amino acids. This chain links TRBV6-2 or TRBV6-3 with TRBJ2-3; the table calls TRBD2, which could not be checked here. This sequence was found in a human donor in a cohort sampled during active COVID-19. The sequenced sample was peripheral blood. This CDR3 reads CASSYAPGLAGAPS.